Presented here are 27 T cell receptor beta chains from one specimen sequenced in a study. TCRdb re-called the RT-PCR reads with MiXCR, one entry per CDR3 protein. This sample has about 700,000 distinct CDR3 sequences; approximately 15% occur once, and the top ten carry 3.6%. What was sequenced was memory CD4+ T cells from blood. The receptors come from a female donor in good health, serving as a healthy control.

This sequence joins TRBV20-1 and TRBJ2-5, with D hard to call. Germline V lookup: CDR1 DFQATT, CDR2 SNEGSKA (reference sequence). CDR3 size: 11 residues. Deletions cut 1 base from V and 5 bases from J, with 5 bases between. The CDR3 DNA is TGCAGTGCTAGAGGACCGGAGACCCAGTACTTC. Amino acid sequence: CSARGPETQYF.

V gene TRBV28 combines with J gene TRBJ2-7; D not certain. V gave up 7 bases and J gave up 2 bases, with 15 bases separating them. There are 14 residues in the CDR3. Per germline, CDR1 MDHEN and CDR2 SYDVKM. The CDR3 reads CASTLDTITYEQYF. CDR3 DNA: TGTGCCAGCACCCTAGACACAATTACCTACGAGCAGTACTTC.

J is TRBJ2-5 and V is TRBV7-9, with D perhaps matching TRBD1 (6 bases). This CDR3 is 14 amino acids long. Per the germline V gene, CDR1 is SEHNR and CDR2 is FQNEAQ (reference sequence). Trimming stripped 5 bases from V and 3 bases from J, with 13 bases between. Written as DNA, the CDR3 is TGTGCCAGCAGCGGCCGAGGGGGAGAAGAGACCCAGTACTTC. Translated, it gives CASSGRGGEETQYF.

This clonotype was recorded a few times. Here the CDR3 reads CASSSTHRVTEAFF. For the CDR3, the DNA is TGTGCCAGCAGCTCCACCCACAGGGTAACTGAAGCTTTCTTT. The J gene is TRBJ1-1, the V gene TRBV28; D possibly corresponds to TRBD1 (6 bases). V dropped 6 bases and J dropped 5 bases, with 16 bases sitting between them. This CDR3 spans 14 amino acids. Per the germline V gene, CDR1 is MDHEN and CDR2 is SYDVKM.

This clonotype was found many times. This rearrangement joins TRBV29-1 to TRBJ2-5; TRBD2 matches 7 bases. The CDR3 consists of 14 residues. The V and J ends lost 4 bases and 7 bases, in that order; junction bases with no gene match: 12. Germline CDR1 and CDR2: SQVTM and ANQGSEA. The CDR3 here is CSVASRDPGGTQYF. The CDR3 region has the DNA TGCAGCGTTGCCAGCCGGGACCCGGGGGGGACCCAGTACTTC. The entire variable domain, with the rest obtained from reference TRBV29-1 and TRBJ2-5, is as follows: SAVISQKPSRDICQRGTSLTIQCQVDSQVTMMFWYRQQPGQSLTLIATANQGSEATYESGFVIDKFPISRPNLTFSTLTVSNMSPEDSSIYLCSVASRDPGGTQYFGPGTRLLVL.

Written as DNA, the CDR3 is TGTGCCAGCAGTCCGTTTCCCCCGGGACAGGGCTCGCCTGAAGCTTTCTTT. This encodes CASSPFPPGQGSPEAFF. V is TRBV12-3 or TRBV12-4 and J is TRBJ1-1; TRBD1 matches at 9 bases. The CDR3 is 17 residues long. Trimming took 5 bases from V and 6 from J; bases not matched to a gene: 16.

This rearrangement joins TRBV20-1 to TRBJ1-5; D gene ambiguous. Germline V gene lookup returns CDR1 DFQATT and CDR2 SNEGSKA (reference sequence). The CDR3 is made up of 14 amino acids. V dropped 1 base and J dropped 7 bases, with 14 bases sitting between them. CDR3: CSARVPATGQPQHF. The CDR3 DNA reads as TGCAGTGCTAGAGTTCCCGCGACCGGACAGCCCCAGCATTTT.

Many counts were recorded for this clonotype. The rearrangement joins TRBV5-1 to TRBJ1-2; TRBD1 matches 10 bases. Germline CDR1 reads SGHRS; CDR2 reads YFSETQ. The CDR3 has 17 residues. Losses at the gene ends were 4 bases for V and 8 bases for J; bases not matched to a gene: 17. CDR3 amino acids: CASSDWDRGRGINGYTF. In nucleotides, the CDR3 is TGCGCCAGCAGCGACTGGGACAGGGGCAGGGGTATTAACGGCTACACCTTC.

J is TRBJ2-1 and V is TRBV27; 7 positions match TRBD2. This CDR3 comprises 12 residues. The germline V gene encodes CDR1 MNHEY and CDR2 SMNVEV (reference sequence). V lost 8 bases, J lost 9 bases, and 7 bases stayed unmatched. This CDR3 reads CASGDYRVEQFF. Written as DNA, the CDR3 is TGTGCCAGCGGGGACTACCGAGTTGAGCAGTTCTTC.

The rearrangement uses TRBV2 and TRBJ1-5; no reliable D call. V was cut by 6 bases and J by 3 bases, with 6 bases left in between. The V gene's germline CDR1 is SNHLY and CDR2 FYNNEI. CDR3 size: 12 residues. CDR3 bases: TGTGCCAGCAGACGATCCAATCAGCCCCAGCATTTT. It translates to CASRRSNQPQHF.

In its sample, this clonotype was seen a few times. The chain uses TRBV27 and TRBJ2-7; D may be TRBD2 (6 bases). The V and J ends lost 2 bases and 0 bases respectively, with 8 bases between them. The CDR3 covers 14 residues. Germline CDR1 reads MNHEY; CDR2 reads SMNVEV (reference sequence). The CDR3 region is CASSLLGGSYEQYF. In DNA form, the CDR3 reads TGTGCCAGCAGTTTACTGGGGGGCTCCTACGAGCAGTACTTC.

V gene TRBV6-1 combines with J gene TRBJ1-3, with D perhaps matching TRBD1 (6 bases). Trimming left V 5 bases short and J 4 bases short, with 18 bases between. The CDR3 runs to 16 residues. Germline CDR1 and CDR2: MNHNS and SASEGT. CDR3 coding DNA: TGTGCCAGCAGTTCCTTGATGGGGGCGAACGGAAACACCATATATTTT. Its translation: CASSSLMGANGNTIYF.

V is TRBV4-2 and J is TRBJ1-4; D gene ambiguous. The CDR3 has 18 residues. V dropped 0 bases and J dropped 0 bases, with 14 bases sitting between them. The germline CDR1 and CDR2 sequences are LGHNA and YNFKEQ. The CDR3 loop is CASSQDVVSSATNEKLFF. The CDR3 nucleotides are TGTGCCAGCAGCCAAGATGTAGTCAGTTCTGCAACTAATGAAAAACTGTTTTTT.

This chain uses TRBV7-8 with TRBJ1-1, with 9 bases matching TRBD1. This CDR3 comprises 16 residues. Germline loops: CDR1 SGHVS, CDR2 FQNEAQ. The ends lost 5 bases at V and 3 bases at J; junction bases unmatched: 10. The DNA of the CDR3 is TGTGCCAGCAGCCCGACCAGGACAGGGGTCTACACTGAAGCTTTCTTT. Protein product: CASSPTRTGVYTEAFF.

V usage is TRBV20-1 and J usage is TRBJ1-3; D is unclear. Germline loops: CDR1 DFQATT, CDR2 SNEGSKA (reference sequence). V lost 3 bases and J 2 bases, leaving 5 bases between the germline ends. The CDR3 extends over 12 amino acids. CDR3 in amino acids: CSARTTGNTIYF. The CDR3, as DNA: TGCAGTGCTAGGACCACTGGAAACACCATATATTTT.

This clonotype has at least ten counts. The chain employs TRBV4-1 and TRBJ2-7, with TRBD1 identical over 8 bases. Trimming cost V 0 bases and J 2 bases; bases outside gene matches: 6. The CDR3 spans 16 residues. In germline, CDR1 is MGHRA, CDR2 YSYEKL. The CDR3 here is CASSQDRAQGAYEQYF. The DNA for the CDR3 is TGCGCCAGCAGCCAAGATCGAGCACAGGGGGCCTACGAGCAGTACTTC.

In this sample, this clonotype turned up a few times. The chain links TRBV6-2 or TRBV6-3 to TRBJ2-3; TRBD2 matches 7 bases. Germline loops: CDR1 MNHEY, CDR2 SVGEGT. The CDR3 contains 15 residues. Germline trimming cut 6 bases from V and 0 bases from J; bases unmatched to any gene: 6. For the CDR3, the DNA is TGTGCCAGCAGCCGAGCGGGGACTAGCACAGATACGCAGTATTTT. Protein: CASSRAGTSTDTQYF.

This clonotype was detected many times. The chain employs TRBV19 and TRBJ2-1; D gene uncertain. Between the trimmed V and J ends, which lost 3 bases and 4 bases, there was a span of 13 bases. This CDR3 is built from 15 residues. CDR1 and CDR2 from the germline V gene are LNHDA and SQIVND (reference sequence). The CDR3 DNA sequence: TGTGCCAGTAGTATTGGCCGGTACGGGTACAATGAGCAGTTCTTC. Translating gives CASSIGRYGYNEQFF.

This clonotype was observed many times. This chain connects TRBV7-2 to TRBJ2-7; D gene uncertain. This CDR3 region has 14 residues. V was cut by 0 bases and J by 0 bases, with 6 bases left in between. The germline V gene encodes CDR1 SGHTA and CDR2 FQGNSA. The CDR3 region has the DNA TGTGCCAGCAGCTTAGCGCGGCTCTCCTACGAGCAGTACTTC. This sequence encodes CASSLARLSYEQYF.

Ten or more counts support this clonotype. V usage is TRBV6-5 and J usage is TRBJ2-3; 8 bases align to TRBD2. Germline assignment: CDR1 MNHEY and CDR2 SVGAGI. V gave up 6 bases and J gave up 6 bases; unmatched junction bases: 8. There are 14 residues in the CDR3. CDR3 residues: CASSKRGMTDTQYF. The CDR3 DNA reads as TGTGCCAGCAGCAAGCGGGGGATGACGGATACGCAGTATTTT.

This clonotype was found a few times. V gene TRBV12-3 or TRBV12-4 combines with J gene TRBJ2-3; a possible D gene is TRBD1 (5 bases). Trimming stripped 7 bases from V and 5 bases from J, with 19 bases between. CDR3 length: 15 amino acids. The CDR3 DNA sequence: TGTGCCAGCAATGGGGCCCTCCTGGTCCGAGATACGCAGTATTTT. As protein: CASNGALLVRDTQYF.

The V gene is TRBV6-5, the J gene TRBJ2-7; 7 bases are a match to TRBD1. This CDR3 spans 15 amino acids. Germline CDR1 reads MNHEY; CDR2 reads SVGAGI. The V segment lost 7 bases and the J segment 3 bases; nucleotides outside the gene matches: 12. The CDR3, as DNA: TGTGCCAGCAAGAAAACAGGGGAAGGAGGCTACGAGCAGTACTTC. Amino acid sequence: CASKKTGEGGYEQYF.

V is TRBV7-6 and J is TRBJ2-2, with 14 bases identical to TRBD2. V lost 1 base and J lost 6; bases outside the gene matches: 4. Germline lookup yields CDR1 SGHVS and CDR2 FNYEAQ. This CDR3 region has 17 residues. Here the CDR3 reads CASSLDMGLAGAGELFF. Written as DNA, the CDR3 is TGTGCCAGCAGCTTAGACATGGGACTAGCGGGAGCCGGGGAGCTGTTTTTT.

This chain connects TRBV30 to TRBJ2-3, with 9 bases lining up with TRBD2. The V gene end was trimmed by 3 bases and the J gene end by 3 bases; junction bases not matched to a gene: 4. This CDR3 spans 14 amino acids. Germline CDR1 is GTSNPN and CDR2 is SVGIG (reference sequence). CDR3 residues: CAWRISGSTDTQYF. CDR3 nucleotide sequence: TGTGCCTGGAGGATTAGCGGGAGTACAGATACGCAGTATTTT.

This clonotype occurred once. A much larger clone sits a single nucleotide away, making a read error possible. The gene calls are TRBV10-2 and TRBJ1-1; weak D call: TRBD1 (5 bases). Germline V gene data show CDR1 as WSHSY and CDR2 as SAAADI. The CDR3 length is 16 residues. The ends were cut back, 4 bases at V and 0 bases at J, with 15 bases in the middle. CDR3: CASSGTGAIMNTEAFF. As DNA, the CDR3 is TGCGCCAGCAGTGGGACCGGGGCGATCATGAACACTGAAGCTTTCTTT.

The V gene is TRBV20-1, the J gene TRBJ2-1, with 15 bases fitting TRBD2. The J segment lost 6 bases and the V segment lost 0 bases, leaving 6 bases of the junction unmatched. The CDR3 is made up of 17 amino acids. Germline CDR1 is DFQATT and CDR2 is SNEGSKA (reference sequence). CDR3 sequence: CSARDRTSGRALNEQFF. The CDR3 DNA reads TGCAGTGCTAGAGACAGGACTAGCGGGAGGGCCCTCAATGAGCAGTTCTTC.

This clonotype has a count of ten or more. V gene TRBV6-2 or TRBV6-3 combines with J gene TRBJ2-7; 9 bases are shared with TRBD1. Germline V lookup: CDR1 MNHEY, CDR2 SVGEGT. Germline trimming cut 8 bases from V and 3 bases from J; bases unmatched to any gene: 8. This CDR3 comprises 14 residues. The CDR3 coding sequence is TGTGCCAGCCGCCGGGACAGGGTCTTCTACGAGCAGTACTTC. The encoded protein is CASRRDRVFYEQYF.